A single T cell receptor beta chain is shown here with its context. These data belong to a study of T-cell memory formation after mild COVID-19. Overall study: TCR clusters were mostly confined to one donor each.

TCRdb reanalysed the 5' RACE reads using MiXCR and keeps one entry per CDR3 protein. The repertoire holds roughly 400,000 distinct CDR3 sequences, with roughly 18% as singletons. V dropped 0 bases and J dropped 7 bases, with 18 bases sitting between them. The CDR3 consists of 15 residues. Germline V lookup: CDR1 DFQATT, CDR2 SNEGSKA (reference sequence). The sequenced sample was PBMCs or a T cell subset sorted from them (not recorded which). The J gene is TRBJ1-2, the V gene TRBV20-1; possible D gene TRBD1, 5 bases. This TCR came from a man younger than 35 who had mild COVID-19 (a few samples of this study predate the infection). Cell type and time point are not known. The CDR3 protein is CSARDAGEVGSGYTF. The CDR3 bases are TGCAGTGCTAGAGATGCGGGGGAGGTCGGGTCTGGCTACACCTTC.